These 10 T cell receptor beta chains originate from one sample sequenced in a study of CD8+CD57+ T cells in acquired aplastic anemia. Patients chosen for sequencing had shown CD8+CD57+ cell expansion by flow cytometry. Genomic DNA, serving as template, underwent TCR beta VDJ and CDR3 profiling. TCRdb re-derived calls from the reads in MiXCR, one entry per CDR3 protein. The table records under 350,000 distinct CDR3 sequences, about three fifths of them present only once. Sequencing was performed on sorted CD4+, CD8+, or CD8+CD57+ T cells (not recorded which) from PBMCs. These receptors were obtained from a human donor with aplastic anemia.

The chain links TRBV10-3 to TRBJ1-2, with D possibly TRBD1 on 6 matching bases. CDR1 ENHRY and CDR2 SYGVKD come from the germline V gene. V was trimmed by 10 bases and J by 4 bases, leaving 13 bases between them. The CDR3 consists of 12 residues. CDR3: CATLGGGYGYTF. CDR3 bases: TGTGCCACTCTCGGGGGCGGCTATGGCTACACCTTC.

In this sample, this clonotype turned up many times. The chain recombines TRBV5-1 with TRBJ1-4, with a weak D call TRBD1 (6 bases). The germline CDR1 and CDR2 sequences are SGHRS and YFSETQ. The CDR3 covers 14 residues. V was clipped by 7 bases and J by 0 bases, with 10 bases between them. The CDR3 region has the DNA TGCGCCAGCTCTACAGGGTCAACTAATGAAAAACTGTTTTTT. Amino acids: CASSTGSTNEKLFF.

V usage is TRBV5-8 and J usage is TRBJ2-7; D might be TRBD1 (5 bases). Germline CDR1 SGHTS, CDR2 YDEGEE. The CDR3 length is 15 residues. V was pared by 4 bases and J by 0 bases, with 14 bases between. CDR3 coding DNA: TGTGCCAGCAGCCAATTCGACAGCAGCTCCTACGAGCAGTACTTC. It translates to CASSQFDSSSYEQYF.

The V gene is TRBV13, the J gene TRBJ2-4; TRBD1 agrees at 7 bases. After removal of 5 bases from V and 2 bases from J, the junction contained 6 bases not matched to a gene. Per germline, CDR1 PRHDT and CDR2 FYEKMQ (reference sequence). The length of the CDR3 is 15 residues. The CDR3 loop is CASSLTTGTKNIQYF. CDR3 bases: TGTGCCAGCAGCCTTACGACAGGGACCAAAAACATTCAGTACTTC.

This clonotype was observed a handful of times. This chain links TRBV29-1 with TRBJ1-1; D is unclear. The CDR3 covers 11 residues. The germline V gene has CDR1 SQVTM and CDR2 ANQGSEA. The V gene lost 6 bases and the J gene lost 5 bases, with 10 bases spanning the gap. The CDR3 nucleotides read TGCAGCGTGCCGTTCGGAACTGAAGCTTTCTTT. The encoded protein is CSVPFGTEAFF.

The chain has TRBV28 and TRBJ2-5, with 11 bases that match TRBD2. The CDR3 runs to 15 residues. The V segment lost 1 base and the J segment 3 bases; nucleotides outside the gene matches: 1. CDR1 MDHEN and CDR2 SYDVKM come from the germline V gene. The CDR3, as DNA: TGTGCCAGCAGTTTATTGACTAGCGGGAAAGAGACCCAGTACTTC. Translating gives CASSLLTSGKETQYF.

This clonotype was seen at least ten times. The chain is built from TRBV7-9 and TRBJ2-1, with D uncertain. This CDR3 has 14 residues. Germline CDR1 and CDR2: SEHNR and FQNEAQ (reference sequence). V was clipped by 3 bases and J by 8 bases, with 14 bases between them. Here the CDR3 reads CASSLGQIGDEQFF. CDR3 coding DNA: TGTGCCAGCAGCTTGGGTCAGATAGGCGATGAGCAGTTCTTC.

This clonotype was observed at least ten times. The rearrangement uses TRBV20-1 and TRBJ1-5; D unresolved. The CDR3 contains 14 residues. Trimming cost V 0 bases and J 3 bases, with 9 bases left between them. Germline values: CDR1 DFQATT, CDR2 SNEGSKA (reference sequence). The CDR3 coding sequence is TGCAGTGCTAGAGAGACCAGTAACAATCAGCCCCAGCATTTT. Amino acid sequence: CSARETSNNQPQHF.

The chain combines TRBV7-8 with TRBJ2-7, with a weak D call TRBD2 (6 bases). In germline, CDR1 is SGHVS, CDR2 FQNEAQ. The CDR3 covers 14 residues. Trimming left V 5 bases short and J 4 bases short, with 15 bases between. The CDR3 sequence is CASSLIGTEYEQYF. The CDR3 region has the DNA TGTGCCAGCAGCCTAATAGGGACTGAGTACGAGCAGTACTTC.

This clonotype was seen many times. V usage is TRBV3-1 and J usage is TRBJ1-3, with no clear D. Trimming cost V 6 bases and J 0 bases, with 6 bases left between them. The length of the CDR3 is 13 residues. Looked up from germline, CDR1 is LGHDT and CDR2 is YNNKEL (reference sequence). For the CDR3, the DNA is TGTGCCAGCAGTAAAGGCTCTGGAAACACCATATATTTT. Translation: CASSKGSGNTIYF.